The 18 T cell receptor beta chains below come from one sample, sequenced in a study of T cells in Graves' hyperthyroidism and ophthalmopathy. The TCR beta CDR3 regions underwent amplification using RNA transcripts as the source. RT-PCR in the first round (using the HTBI primer set) targeted the TCR CDR3. TCRdb used MiXCR to reprocess the multiplex PCR reads, holding one entry per CDR3 protein. The table includes hundreds of thousands of distinct CDR3 sequences, over 40% detected once. The sample was peripheral blood or thyroid tissue (not recorded which). The receptors were gathered from an adult man with Graves' disease, either hyperthyroidism or ophthalmopathy (not recorded which).

This chain joins TRBV27 and TRBJ1-2; D is possibly TRBD1 (6 bases). The germline gives CDR1 MNHEY, CDR2 SMNVEV (reference sequence). V lost 1 base and J 4 bases, leaving 16 bases between the germline ends. The CDR3 is 16 amino acids. CDR3 sequence (DNA): TGTGCCAGCAGTTTATTCCGGGGCGGGGGCTCCTATGGCTACACCTTC. Translation: CASSLFRGGGSYGYTF.

The chain carries TRBV19 and TRBJ2-7, with 13 bases lining up with TRBD2. V gave up 5 bases and J gave up 9 bases; unmatched junction bases: 7. CDR1 is LNHDA, CDR2 SQIVND, per germline (reference sequence). The CDR3 has 14 amino acids. The CDR3 is CASSVGLAGAAQYF. The CDR3 DNA reads TGTGCCAGTAGTGTCGGACTAGCGGGAGCGGCGCAGTACTTC.

The chain couples TRBV20-1 to TRBJ2-7; 7 bases map to TRBD2. The CDR3 has 14 residues. With 3 bases clipped from V and 3 bases from J, the junction kept 8 bases outside the gene matches. Germline CDR1 DFQATT, CDR2 SNEGSKA (reference sequence). In DNA, the CDR3 is TGCAGTGCTAGCGGAGCGGGACGCGACTACGAGCAGTACTTC. Protein sequence: CSASGAGRDYEQYF.

CDR3 nucleotides: TGTGCCACCAGCAGAGCCGGGACTAGCGCCTCCTACGAGCAGTACTTC. Translation gives CATSRAGTSASYEQYF. The V gene is TRBV15, the J gene TRBJ2-7, with 10 bases identical to TRBD2. The trim removed 1 base at V and 0 bases at J, leaving 3 bases unmatched. The CDR3 contains 16 residues. CDR1 and CDR2 (germline): LNHNV, YYDKDF (reference sequence).

The chain combines TRBV12-3 or TRBV12-4 with TRBJ2-5; D possibly uses TRBD1 or TRBD2 (5 bases each). The CDR3 has 14 amino acids. With 5 bases removed from V and 5 bases from J, the gap between germline ends came to 15 bases. For the CDR3, the DNA is TGTGCCAGCAGTCGCCGAGGGGAGCGGGAGACCCAGTACTTC. It yields the protein CASSRRGERETQYF.

This clonotype was detected a few times. The rearrangement uses TRBV20-1 and TRBJ1-4, with D unclear. CDR3 length: 15 residues. Germline V gene sequence: CDR1 DFQATT, CDR2 SNEGSKA (reference sequence). V lost 0 bases, J lost 5 bases, and 13 bases lay in between. CDR3 region: CSARDPDGTNEKLFF. The CDR3 bases are TGCAGTGCTAGAGATCCGGACGGAACAAATGAAAAACTGTTTTTT.

The J gene is TRBJ1-1, the V gene TRBV19, with D possibly matching TRBD1 (5 bases). The CDR3 extends over 15 amino acids. Trimming pared 6 bases from V and 4 bases from J, leaving 18 bases between. From germline, CDR1 is LNHDA and CDR2 SQIVND (reference sequence). The CDR3 DNA reads as TGTGCCAGTAGACCCGTGGGGCGAATGAGCACTGAAGCTTTCTTT. Translated: CASRPVGRMSTEAFF.

The chain employs TRBV24-1 and TRBJ1-5; D gene unclear. V was trimmed by 11 bases and J by 4 bases, leaving 14 bases between them. Germline lookup yields CDR1 KGHDR and CDR2 SFDVKD. The CDR3 has 13 residues. The DNA for the CDR3 is TGTGCCAGCTCATCGTTTAAGAATCAGCCCCAGCATTTT. Its protein product is CASSSFKNQPQHF.

This clonotype was recorded once. The chain uses TRBV10-2 and TRBJ1-2; 7 positions match TRBD1. After removal of 6 bases from V and 4 bases from J, the junction contained 14 bases not matched to a gene. Germline V gives CDR1 WSHSY, CDR2 SAAADI. CDR3 length equals 16 residues. CDR3 nucleotides: TGCGCCAGCAGCCTTGGACAGGCGAGGACGACCTATGGCTACACCTTC. Amino acid sequence: CASSLGQARTTYGYTF.

The chain has TRBV20-1 and TRBJ2-7; 8 nucleotides match TRBD2. V shed 6 bases, J shed 3 bases, and the junction held 7 bases outside the gene matches. The germline gives CDR1 DFQATT, CDR2 SNEGSKA (reference sequence). The CDR3 length is 13 residues. CDR3: CSAQAGEYYEQYF. The CDR3 DNA reads TGCAGTGCCCAAGCGGGGGAGTACTACGAGCAGTACTTC.

This chain links TRBV24-1 with TRBJ1-2; possibly TRBD1 for D (5 bases). The ends were cut back, 4 bases at V and 4 bases at J, with 15 bases in the middle. The germline V gene has CDR1 KGHDR and CDR2 SFDVKD. The CDR3 consists of 15 residues. CDR3 DNA: TGTGCCACCAGTGACCCCGGGACGGCTCCCTATGGCTACACCTTC. Its translation: CATSDPGTAPYGYTF.

In regard to this clonotype: A read error is possible here, since a much larger clone lies one base away. This chain links TRBV29-1 with TRBJ1-1; D remains unclear. This CDR3 region has 10 residues. V was trimmed by 8 bases and J by 3 bases, leaving 7 bases between them. Germline-derived CDR1 and CDR2 are SQVTM and ANQGSEA. In DNA form, the CDR3 reads TGCAGCACCCGGGACACTGAAGCTTTCTTT. It specifies CSTRDTEAFF.

V and J are TRBV7-2 and TRBJ1-2, with D possibly matching TRBD1 (6 bases). The germline gives CDR1 SGHTA, CDR2 FQGNSA. CDR3 length: 15 residues. V lost 6 bases, J lost 6 bases, and 20 bases lay in between. The CDR3 protein is CASSPNRVGSDGYTF. DNA for the CDR3: TGTGCCAGCAGTCCAAACAGGGTTGGCTCAGATGGCTACACCTTC. The entire variable domain, with the rest obtained from reference TRBV7-2 and TRBJ1-2, is as follows: GAGVSQSPSNKVTEKGKDVELRCDPISGHTALYWYRQSLGQGLEFLIYFQGNSAPDKSGLPSDRFSAERTGGSVSTLTIQRTQQEDSAVYLCASSPNRVGSDGYTFGSGTRLTVV.

This clonotype was recorded at least ten times. The V gene is TRBV7-9, the J gene TRBJ1-4; tentative D call: TRBD1 (5 bases). The CDR3 spans 12 residues. Germline V gene data show CDR1 as SEHNR and CDR2 as FQNEAQ (reference sequence). Trimming shortened V by 5 bases and J by 14 bases, and 15 bases separated the two germline ends. The CDR3 DNA reads TGTGCCAGCAGCCGGGACCGCAGTAATCTGTTTTTT. Translating gives CASSRDRSNLFF.

As concerns this clonotype: Being one base from a much bigger clone, this may be a read error. The J gene is TRBJ1-1, the V gene TRBV29-1; D uncertain. The CDR3 consists of 10 residues. CDR1 is SQVTM and CDR2 is ANQGSEA in the germline V gene. Here the CDR3 DNA reads TGCAGCGTTGTCACACCTGAAGCTCTCTTT. This translates into CSVVTPEALF.

V usage is TRBV6-5 and J usage is TRBJ2-7, with D unresolved. There are 13 residues in the CDR3. V lost 7 bases, J lost 7 bases, and 17 bases lay in between. The germline CDR1 and CDR2 sequences are MNHEY and SVGAGI. CDR3 sequence: CASTQPNALEQYF. Written as DNA, the CDR3 is TGTGCCAGCACCCAGCCGAACGCGCTGGAGCAGTACTTC.

This clonotype was detected many times. This chain links TRBV29-1 with TRBJ1-2; 8 positions agree with TRBD1. Looked up from germline, CDR1 is SQVTM and CDR2 is ANQGSEA. With 7 bases clipped from V and 7 bases from J, the junction kept 8 bases outside the gene matches. The CDR3 has 12 amino acids. The CDR3 reads CSGDPGGSGYTF. The DNA of the CDR3 is TGCAGCGGGGACCCAGGGGGCAGTGGCTACACCTTC.

This clonotype was observed a single time. The chain couples TRBV5-1 to TRBJ2-5; 7 bases match TRBD1. Germline CDR1 SGHRS, CDR2 YFSETQ. The J segment lost 4 bases and the V segment lost 4 bases, leaving 13 bases of the junction unmatched. CDR3 size: 16 residues. CDR3 coding DNA: TGCGCCAGCAGCACACGACAGGGCCCATTGGCAGAGACCCAGTACTTC. It is translated as CASSTRQGPLAETQYF.